This paragraph reports one T cell receptor beta chain. V was trimmed by 5 bases and J by 4 bases, leaving 20 bases between them. CDR1 MNHNY and CDR2 SVGAGI come from the germline V gene (reference sequence). The length of the CDR3 is 16 residues. The data belong to a study of blood T cell repertoires in COVID-19. Study context: Italy, Spain and the United States were the sources of the convalescent and acute COVID-19 samples. Sources were T cells, B-cell-depleted T cells, or PBMCs; the material itself was cDNA or gDNA.

Here immunoSEQ multiplex PCR was the method, and the copy in TCRdb shows in-frame clones only, minus some. The sample lists 210,000 or so clones, about 91% occurring once. The receptor's source is a man between 18 and 29 years old with active or convalescent COVID-19. This chain connects TRBV6-6 to TRBJ1-1; D ambiguous. The sample consisted of peripheral blood. CDR3 residues: CASSTTSAAIGTEAFF. As DNA, the CDR3 is TGTGCCAGCAGTACTACCTCGGCGGCAATTGGCACTGAAGCTTTCTTT.